These 14 T cell receptor beta chains share one sample of origin, sequenced in a study of T cell responses to AZD1222 COVID-19 vaccine. Some clones are missing from TCRdb's copy, which holds only in-frame ones; the method was immunoSEQ multiplex PCR. Of 93,000 or so clones listed, roughly 88% are singletons. The sequences come from peripheral blood, collected on day 0 of AZD1222 vaccination. Receptors were obtained from an adult in good health.

The gene calls are TRBV27 and TRBJ1-2, with D hard to call. The CDR3 totals 14 residues. CDR1 is MNHEY, CDR2 SMNVEV, per germline (reference sequence). The germline V and J ends were trimmed by 4 bases and 5 bases, with 14 bases remaining between them. CDR3: CASSSNAGWYGYTF. CDR3 coding DNA: TGTGCCAGCAGTTCAAACGCGGGGTGGTATGGCTACACCTTC.

The chain couples TRBV19 to TRBJ2-7; D remains ambiguous. Germline-derived CDR1 and CDR2 are LNHDA and SQIVND (reference sequence). V lost 0 bases, J lost 3 bases, and 12 bases lay in between. This CDR3 spans 15 amino acids. DNA of the CDR3: TGTGCCAGTAGTATAGACCACGGTTCCCGCTACGAGCAGTACTTC. Its translation is CASSIDHGSRYEQYF.

CDR3 DNA sequence: TGTGCCAGCAGCACTCTGATGGGGGCATTTACTGAAGCTTTCTTT. Residues: CASSTLMGAFTEAFF. This sequence joins TRBV7-2 and TRBJ1-1, with D possibly being TRBD1 (6 bases). The CDR3 is 15 amino acids. V was shortened by 5 bases and J by 5 bases, with 18 bases between the two germline ends. In germline, CDR1 is SGHTA, CDR2 FQGNSA.

V usage is TRBV5-1 and J usage is TRBJ2-5; D unresolved. This CDR3 region has 13 residues. The germline CDR1 and CDR2 sequences are SGHRS and YFSETQ. The germline V and J ends were trimmed by 3 bases and 4 bases, with 10 bases remaining between them. CDR3 in amino acids: CASSSRPGETQYF. The DNA for the CDR3 is TGCGCCAGCAGCTCCAGGCCAGGAGAGACCCAGTACTTC.

The gene calls are TRBV7-9 and TRBJ1-2; 10 nucleotides align to TRBD1. Unmatched junction bases numbered 6, after V lost 2 bases and J lost 6 bases. This CDR3 contains 15 residues. From germline, CDR1 is SEHNR and CDR2 FQNEAQ (reference sequence). This chain's CDR3 is CASSLSWTGGDGYTF. The CDR3 DNA reads TGTGCCAGCAGCTTAAGCTGGACAGGGGGTGATGGCTACACCTTC.

The genes are TRBV20-1 and TRBJ1-3; D gene ambiguous. V was shortened by 5 bases and J by 5 bases, with 7 bases between the two germline ends. Looked up from germline, CDR1 is DFQATT and CDR2 is SNEGSKA (reference sequence). CDR3 length equals 11 residues. CDR3 sequence: CSASERNTIYF. The DNA of the CDR3 is TGCAGTGCTTCCGAGAGAAACACCATATATTTT.

The chain has TRBV5-1 and TRBJ2-1, with TRBD1 matching over 7 bases. This CDR3 is built from 14 residues. Germline trimming cut 2 bases from V and 10 bases from J; bases unmatched to any gene: 9. CDR1 and CDR2 (germline): SGHRS, YFSETQ. The DNA of the CDR3 is TGCGCCAGCAGCTTTGACAGGGCGGTGGAAGAGCAGTTCTTC. Amino acids: CASSFDRAVEEQFF.

This sequence joins TRBV5-1 and TRBJ2-1; TRBD2 aligns across 15 bases. The CDR3 totals 15 residues. CDR1 and CDR2 (germline): SGHRS, YFSETQ. Trimming took 3 bases from V and 10 from J; bases not matched to a gene: 5. The CDR3: CASSSGLAGGGEQFF. The DNA of the CDR3 is TGCGCCAGCAGCTCGGGACTAGCGGGGGGTGGGGAGCAGTTCTTC.

The chain recombines TRBV7-3 with TRBJ2-2, with D possibly matching TRBD1 (5 bases). Trimming pared 4 bases from V and 1 base from J, leaving 10 bases between. Germline-derived CDR1 and CDR2 are SGHTA and FQGTGA. The CDR3 covers 15 residues. CDR3: CASSSLTGNTGELFF. The CDR3, as DNA: TGTGCCAGCAGCTCCCTCACAGGGAACACCGGGGAGCTGTTTTTT.

The chain recombines TRBV6-5 with TRBJ1-1; D is unresolved. This CDR3 spans 12 amino acids. CDR1 is MNHEY, CDR2 SVGAGI, per germline. Between the trimmed V and J ends, which lost 6 bases and 9 bases, there was a span of 14 bases. The CDR3 nucleotides are TGTGCCAGCAGGAGGCCCGTCGGCCAAGCTTTCTTT. Translating it yields CASRRPVGQAFF.

V usage is TRBV5-4 and J usage is TRBJ2-1, with TRBD1 matching over 7 bases. Germline assignment: CDR1 SGHNT and CDR2 YYREEE (reference sequence). The J segment lost 3 bases and the V segment lost 5 bases, leaving 2 bases of the junction unmatched. There are 13 residues in the CDR3. The CDR3 loop reads CASRRDSYNEQFF. DNA of the CDR3: TGTGCCAGCAGGAGGGACAGCTACAATGAGCAGTTCTTC.

The rearrangement links TRBV6-5 to TRBJ2-1, with 10 bases that match TRBD1. The CDR3 runs to 14 residues. CDR1 MNHEY and CDR2 SVGAGI come from the germline V gene. V trimming: 7 bases; J trimming: 6 bases; junction bases outside the gene matches: 6. The CDR3 region is CASNGQGEANEQFF. CDR3 nucleotides: TGTGCCAGCAACGGACAGGGGGAGGCCAATGAGCAGTTCTTC.

This clone has a handful of counts. The V and J genes are TRBV28 and TRBJ1-3, with 7 bases fitting TRBD1. The V segment lost 6 bases and the J segment 8 bases; nucleotides outside the gene matches: 7. This CDR3 is built from 13 residues. CDR1 is MDHEN and CDR2 is SYDVKM in the germline V gene. The CDR3 nucleotides read TGTGCCAGCAGCTTAAGGGGGCTGCACACCATATATTTT. This translates into CASSLRGLHTIYF.

This clone was observed a single time. The chain employs TRBV6-5 and TRBJ1-5; D is possibly TRBD1 (5 bases). Germline assignment: CDR1 MNHEY and CDR2 SVGAGI. The CDR3 is 14 amino acids. V shed 7 bases and J shed 3 bases, with 13 bases lying between them. The DNA for the CDR3 is TGTGCCAGCAAGGTGGGGGACCCCAATCAGCCCCAGCATTTT. Translating gives CASKVGDPNQPQHF.